A selection of T cell receptor beta chains follows, all from one sample in a study of T-cell memory formation after mild COVID-19. A single record per CDR3 protein comes from TCRdb applying MiXCR to the 5' RACE reads. This table holds approximately 250,000 distinct CDR3 sequences, 16% found once. Specimen: PBMCs or a T cell subset sorted from them (not recorded which). Receptor source: a man aged 18 to 29 who had mild COVID-19 (a few samples of this study predate the infection). Cell type and time point are not known. Both conserved end residues are part of each CDR3. D genes are given only for firm matches. Not all rows give a size; the values are once, few, many and, for expanded clones, a class.

v_call: TRBV5-1
d_call: .
j_call: TRBJ1-6
clone_size: .
cdr3_length: 12
cdr3_nt: TGCGCCAGCAGCTTGGAGGGATTGTCCCTCCACTTT
cdr3_aa: CASSLEGLSLHF

v_call: TRBV28
d_call: .
j_call: TRBJ2-7
clone_size: few
cdr3_length: 11
cdr3_nt: TGTGCCAGCAGTTTACAGCGCGAGCAGTACTTC
cdr3_aa: CASSLQREQYF

v_call: TRBV5-1
d_call: .
j_call: TRBJ2-3
clone_size: few
cdr3_length: 14
cdr3_nt: TGCGCCAGCAGCTTGGGGGAAAGCCATGATACGCAGTATTTT
cdr3_aa: CASSLGESHDTQYF

v_call: TRBV6-2/TRBV6-3
d_call: TRBD1
j_call: TRBJ2-1
clone_size: few
cdr3_length: 13
cdr3_nt: TGTGCCACCCGGGACAGGGGGTCCGTTGAGCAGTTCTTC
cdr3_aa: CATRDRGSVEQFF

v_call: TRBV12-3/TRBV12-4
d_call: .
j_call: TRBJ2-1
clone_size: .
cdr3_length: 13
cdr3_nt: TGTGCCAGCAGAACTAGTTCGACTGCTGAGCAGTTCTTC
cdr3_aa: CASRTSSTAEQFF

v_call: TRBV20-1
d_call: .
j_call: TRBJ1-4
clone_size: .
cdr3_length: 14
cdr3_nt: TGCAGTGTCGGAGGGCCTGCAACTAATGAAAAACTGTTTTTT
cdr3_aa: CSVGGPATNEKLFF

v_call: TRBV5-1
d_call: .
j_call: TRBJ2-3
clone_size: many
cdr3_length: 14
cdr3_nt: TGCGCCAGCAGCTGGACTCCTGTCACAGATACGCAGTATTTT
cdr3_aa: CASSWTPVTDTQYF

v_call: TRBV7-6
d_call: .
j_call: TRBJ2-3
clone_size: .
cdr3_length: 14
cdr3_nt: TGTGCCAGCAGCTCGACTGGACTGGCAGATACGCAGTATTTT
cdr3_aa: CASSSTGLADTQYF

v_call: TRBV19
d_call: .
j_call: TRBJ1-1
clone_size: few
cdr3_length: 13
cdr3_nt: TGTGCCAGTAGTATTTCTGGGGCCTATGAAGCTTTCTTT
cdr3_aa: CASSISGAYEAFF

v_call: TRBV7-9
d_call: .
j_call: TRBJ1-3
clone_size: few
cdr3_length: 16
cdr3_nt: TGTGCCAGCAGCCCCCTCAGGGGAAGCTCTGGAAACACCATATATTTT
cdr3_aa: CASSPLRGSSGNTIYF

v_call: TRBV4-3
d_call: .
j_call: TRBJ1-3
clone_size: many
cdr3_length: 13
cdr3_nt: TGCGCCAGCAGCCAAGGTCCTGGAAACACCATATATTTT
cdr3_aa: CASSQGPGNTIYF

v_call: TRBV3-1
d_call: .
j_call: TRBJ2-1
clone_size: few
cdr3_length: 15
cdr3_nt: TGTGCCAGCAGCCAAGATATGGCAGGGTCAAATGAGCAGTTCTTC
cdr3_aa: CASSQDMAGSNEQFF

v_call: TRBV7-9
d_call: TRBD1
j_call: TRBJ1-2
clone_size: many
cdr3_length: 13
cdr3_nt: TGTGCCAGCAGCTTAGGCAGGGGGCTTGGCTACACCTTC
cdr3_aa: CASSLGRGLGYTF

v_call: TRBV30
d_call: .
j_call: TRBJ2-1
clone_size: many
cdr3_length: 13
cdr3_nt: TGTGCCTGGAGTCATACAAATTACAATGAGCAGTTCTTC
cdr3_aa: CAWSHTNYNEQFF

v_call: TRBV20-1
d_call: .
j_call: TRBJ1-1
clone_size: few
cdr3_length: 14
cdr3_nt: TGCAGTGCTAGAGAGACTTCGATGAACACTGAAGCTTTCTTT
cdr3_aa: CSARETSMNTEAFF

v_call: TRBV3-1
d_call: .
j_call: TRBJ2-7
clone_size: few
cdr3_length: 14
cdr3_nt: TGTGCCAGCAGCCAAGATTCTGGATCCTACGAGCAGTACTTC
cdr3_aa: CASSQDSGSYEQYF

v_call: TRBV24-1
d_call: .
j_call: TRBJ2-3
clone_size: .
cdr3_length: 12
cdr3_nt: TGTGCCACCAGTGATTTCCAGGATACGCAGTATTTT
cdr3_aa: CATSDFQDTQYF

v_call: TRBV4-1
d_call: .
j_call: TRBJ2-3
clone_size: few
cdr3_length: 15
cdr3_nt: TGCGCCAGCCATGCGGTGGGGGGGGCCACAGATACGCAGTATTTT
cdr3_aa: CASHAVGGATDTQYF

v_call: TRBV12-3/TRBV12-4
d_call: TRBD2
j_call: TRBJ2-1
clone_size: .
cdr3_length: 14
cdr3_nt: TGTGCCAGCAGTTCAGGACTAGGCGTCAATGAGCAGTTCTTC
cdr3_aa: CASSSGLGVNEQFF

v_call: TRBV6-6
d_call: .
j_call: TRBJ1-5
clone_size: .
cdr3_length: 12
cdr3_nt: TGTGCCAGCGGCCCTGGTGGACAGCCCCAGCATTTT
cdr3_aa: CASGPGGQPQHF

v_call: TRBV10-3
d_call: .
j_call: TRBJ2-5
clone_size: .
cdr3_length: 13
cdr3_nt: TGTGCCATCAGTTTGGGGGCTCAAGAGACCCAGTACTTC
cdr3_aa: CAISLGAQETQYF

v_call: TRBV7-6
d_call: .
j_call: TRBJ2-5
clone_size: few
cdr3_length: 17
cdr3_nt: TGTGCCAGCAGCTCCCCACGGGACAACGAAATCCAAGAGACCCAGTACTTC
cdr3_aa: CASSSPRDNEIQETQYF

v_call: TRBV7-2
d_call: .
j_call: TRBJ2-7
clone_size: many
cdr3_length: 17
cdr3_nt: TGTGCCAGCAGCTTAGCGCTAAACCCCCGGACCACCTACGAGCAGTACTTC
cdr3_aa: CASSLALNPRTTYEQYF

v_call: TRBV10-1
d_call: .
j_call: TRBJ2-3
clone_size: few
cdr3_length: 10
cdr3_nt: TGCGCCAGCCCACGCGCAGAGCAGTATTTT
cdr3_aa: CASPRAEQYF

v_call: TRBV6-5
d_call: .
j_call: TRBJ1-2
clone_size: .
cdr3_length: 12
cdr3_nt: TGTGCCAGCAGTTACGGAGGTTCCGGCTACACCTTC
cdr3_aa: CASSYGGSGYTF

v_call: TRBV10-3
d_call: .
j_call: TRBJ2-1
clone_size: few
cdr3_length: 15
cdr3_nt: TGTGCCATCAGTGATAAAGGGATGGGCTACAATGAGCAGTTCTTC
cdr3_aa: CAISDKGMGYNEQFF